This entry features one TCR beta chain sequence. This sample was taken from a study of blood T cell repertoires in COVID-19. Turning to the study itself: COVID-19 samples collected from the United States, Italy and Spain covered acute and convalescent phases. The cDNA or gDNA used as material had been derived from T cells, B-cell-depleted T cells, or PBMCs.

Original methodology: Estimation of nucleated cell counts was performed using reference gene primer amplification. Some clones are missing from TCRdb's copy, which holds only in-frame ones; the method was immunoSEQ multiplex PCR. V and J calls and clone size come straight from that table; D and trimming were deduced from the DNA. Of about 190,000 clones listed, more than 70% are singletons. This CDR3 is 14 amino acids long. Germline V gives CDR1 MNHEY, CDR2 SMNVEV (reference sequence). V lost 5 bases to trimming and J lost 3 bases; unmatched junction nucleotides: 2. This sequence joins TRBV27 and TRBJ2-1; 9 bases line up with TRBD1. Source material: peripheral blood. The clonotype originates from a woman older than 75 with active or convalescent COVID-19. The CDR3 nucleotides read TGTGCCAGCAGTACGACAGGGGGCTACAATGAGCAGTTCTTC. It codes for CASSTTGGYNEQFF.